Presented here are 21 T cell receptor beta chains from one specimen sequenced in a study of glioma-infiltrating T cells after dendritic cell vaccination. Repertoires were generated with immunoSEQ multiplex PCR, while TCRdb's copy carries only in-frame clones and drops some. Among around 100,000 clones listed, 80% to 85% were seen once. The time point: after dendritic cell vaccination, including at tumor progression/relapse. The material sequenced was blood, taken after dendritic cell vaccination. The origin of the receptors is a human donor with glioblastoma.

The rearrangement links TRBV5-1 to TRBJ2-2, with TRBD1 identical over 8 bases. CDR1 and CDR2 (germline): SGHRS, YFSETQ. The CDR3 totals 16 residues. V gave up 2 bases and J gave up 2 bases; unmatched junction bases: 5. Here the CDR3 DNA reads TGCGCCAGCAGCTTACCGACAGGGGATAACACCGGGGAGCTGTTTTTT. Translation gives CASSLPTGDNTGELFF.

This clone was found once. V and J are TRBV6-1 and TRBJ1-5; D possibly corresponds to TRBD1 (6 bases). V lost 4 bases, J lost 3 bases, and 10 bases lay in between. Germline CDR1 MNHNS, CDR2 SASEGT. The CDR3 sequence is 14 residues long. The CDR3 loop reads CASSARDNNQPQHF. The DNA for the CDR3 is TGTGCCAGCAGTGCCCGGGACAACAATCAGCCCCAGCATTTT.

Here the CDR3 DNA reads TGTGCCAGCAGCCAAGAAGTAGGCAGGGGGCGAGTTAATATTAATTCACCCCTCCACTTT. It yields the protein CASSQEVGRGRVNINSPLHF. This rearrangement joins TRBV4-2 to TRBJ1-6, with 8 bases lining up with TRBD1. The CDR3 runs 20 residues. Looked up from germline, CDR1 is LGHNA and CDR2 is YNFKEQ. Germline trimming cut 0 bases from V and 6 bases from J; bases unmatched to any gene: 16.

Concerning this clone itself: This same CDR3 is encoded by further DNA sequences in the sample. CDR3 protein: CASSSRGDTEAFF. As DNA, the CDR3 is TGCGCCAGCAGCTCCAGGGGGGACACTGAAGCTTTCTTT. The chain employs TRBV5-1 and TRBJ1-1; TRBD1 agrees at 7 bases. The CDR3 runs 13 residues. V was pared by 3 bases and J by 3 bases, with 2 bases of the junction left unmatched. From germline, CDR1 is SGHRS and CDR2 YFSETQ.

The chain recombines TRBV7-9 with TRBJ2-1; D gene unclear. Germline V CDR1 and CDR2: SEHNR, FQNEAQ (reference sequence). V lost 4 bases, J lost 4 bases, and 5 bases lay in between. The CDR3 spans 12 residues. The CDR3 loop reads CASSSNYNEQFF. CDR3 DNA sequence: TGTGCCAGCAGCTCCAATTACAATGAGCAGTTCTTC.

This clone was seen only once. The rearrangement links TRBV12-5 to TRBJ1-2; a possible D gene is TRBD1 (5 bases). V was pared by 0 bases and J by 6 bases, with 17 bases between. This CDR3 spans 16 amino acids. CDR1 LGHNT and CDR2 FRNRAP come from the germline V gene. CDR3 sequence: CASGLVLGVGSDGYTF. The CDR3 nucleotides read TGTGCTAGTGGTTTGGTATTAGGGGTCGGCTCCGATGGCTACACCTTC.

The rearrangement uses TRBV5-4 and TRBJ1-2, with D tentatively TRBD1 (6 bases). The CDR3 contains 14 residues. Germline V gives CDR1 SGHNT, CDR2 YYREEE (reference sequence). Deletions cut 1 base from V and 4 bases from J, with 11 bases between. The CDR3 nucleotides read TGTGCCAGCAGCTTGAAGTCGACAGGCTATGGCTACACCTTC. Its translation: CASSLKSTGYGYTF.

This clone was seen a handful of times. The J gene is TRBJ1-1, the V gene TRBV19; no clear D. The CDR3 runs to 14 residues. The V end was cut by 6 bases, the J end by 4 bases, with 15 bases between. Per the germline V gene, CDR1 is LNHDA and CDR2 is SQIVND (reference sequence). The CDR3 DNA reads TGTGCCAGTAGCCCTCGTCCGGGGAGCACTGAAGCTTTCTTT. Protein product: CASSPRPGSTEAFF.

The chain recombines TRBV15 with TRBJ1-4; TRBD1 is a possible D gene (6 bases). V was cut by 8 bases and J by 8 bases, with 15 bases left in between. Germline V lookup: CDR1 LNHNV, CDR2 YYDKDF (reference sequence). The CDR3 length is 13 residues. For the CDR3, the DNA is TGTGCCACCCGGCGGGGGCGTGGGGAAAAACTGTTTTTT. It is translated as CATRRGRGEKLFF.

The chain links TRBV4-1 to TRBJ1-2; D remains ambiguous. The V gene lost 1 base and the J gene lost 10 bases, with 19 bases spanning the gap. The CDR3 totals 15 residues. Germline V gene sequence: CDR1 MGHRA, CDR2 YSYEKL. This CDR3 reads CASSQVVNAEDVYTF. CDR3 in DNA: TGCGCCAGCAGCCAAGTGGTGAATGCCGAGGATGTCTACACCTTC.

The chain recombines TRBV7-3 with TRBJ2-1, with unresolved D. Germline CDR1 SGHTA, CDR2 FQGTGA. The V end lost 1 base, the J end lost 0 bases, and 7 bases lay between the germline ends. CDR3 length: 15 amino acids. For the CDR3, the DNA is TGTGCCAGCAGCTTAAGTACCAGCTCCTACAATGAGCAGTTCTTC. Its protein is CASSLSTSSYNEQFF.

The chain joins TRBV4-1 to TRBJ1-1; TRBD1 might be the D (6 bases). Germline values: CDR1 MGHRA, CDR2 YSYEKL. CDR3 length: 15 residues. V gave up 2 bases and J gave up 1 base, with 11 bases separating them. In DNA, the CDR3 is TGCGCCAGCAGCCAACCGGACAGTCCGAACACTGAAGCTTTCTTT. It codes for CASSQPDSPNTEAFF.

CDR3 region: CSVRTGAMNTEAFF. CDR3 nucleotides: TGCAGCGTTAGGACAGGCGCCATGAACACTGAAGCTTTCTTT. The chain uses TRBV29-1 and TRBJ1-1; TRBD1 matches at 7 bases. From germline, CDR1 is SQVTM and CDR2 ANQGSEA. The ends lost 5 bases at V and 0 bases at J; junction bases unmatched: 6. The CDR3 is 14 residues long.

The gene calls are TRBV12-5 and TRBJ1-2, with 7 bases identical to TRBD1. With 5 bases clipped from V and 8 bases from J, the junction kept 8 bases outside the gene matches. The germline gives CDR1 LGHNT, CDR2 FRNRAP. The CDR3 has 13 amino acids. CDR3 in DNA: TGTGCTAGTGGTCCAGGGACAGAGGAAGGCTACACCTTC. It codes for CASGPGTEEGYTF.

This rearrangement joins TRBV29-1 to TRBJ1-2, with 9 nucleotides matching TRBD1. Germline V gene data show CDR1 as SQVTM and CDR2 as ANQGSEA. The CDR3 runs to 16 residues. After removal of 4 bases from V and 4 bases from J, the junction contained 13 bases not matched to a gene. The CDR3 sequence is CSVVRGQGSSIYGYTF. CDR3 nucleotides: TGCAGCGTTGTGCGCGGACAGGGGTCTTCTATCTATGGCTACACCTTC.

The chain employs TRBV19 and TRBJ1-1; D is perhaps TRBD1 (6 bases). The CDR3 extends over 13 amino acids. V gave up 9 bases and J gave up 8 bases, with 19 bases separating them. Per germline, CDR1 LNHDA and CDR2 SQIVND (reference sequence). The CDR3 is CASQHGGAEEAFF. CDR3 coding DNA: TGTGCCAGCCAACATGGGGGGGCAGAAGAAGCTTTCTTT.

This sequence joins TRBV2 and TRBJ1-1; D not certain. V was clipped by 5 bases and J by 1 base, with 11 bases between them. The germline V gene encodes CDR1 SNHLY and CDR2 FYNNEI. CDR3 length: 14 amino acids. The CDR3 nucleotides are TGTGCCAGCAGTAAGTTTATCGGGAACACTGAAGCTTTCTTT. It codes for CASSKFIGNTEAFF. Supplemented by reference TRBV2 and TRBJ1-1, the full variable domain reads EPEVTQTPSHQVTQMGQEVILRCVPISNHLYFYWYRQILGQKVEFLVSFYNNEISEKSEIFDDQFSVERPDGSNFTLKIRSTKLEDSAMYFCASSKFIGNTEAFFGQGTRLTVV.

The chain uses TRBV19 and TRBJ2-1; 7 bases line up with TRBD2. This CDR3 spans 16 amino acids. V shed 6 bases, J shed 1 base, and the junction held 9 bases outside the gene matches. CDR1 is LNHDA and CDR2 is SQIVND in the germline V gene (reference sequence). The CDR3 coding sequence is TGTGCCAGTAGACGAGAGCGGGGAGGTTCCTACAATGAGCAGTTCTTC. Translation gives CASRRERGGSYNEQFF. Supplemented by reference TRBV19 and TRBJ2-1, the full variable domain reads DGGITQSPKYLFRKEGQNVTLSCEQNLNHDAMYWYRQDPGQGLRLIYYSQIVNDFQKGDIAEGYSVSREKKESFPLTVTSAQKNPTAFYLCASRRERGGSYNEQFFGPGTRLTVL.

This clone appeared a single time. The rearrangement uses TRBV11-2 and TRBJ1-2, with D unresolved. Deletions cut 5 bases from V and 4 bases from J, with 23 bases between. The CDR3 is made up of 17 amino acids. Germline V gene lookup returns CDR1 SGHAT and CDR2 FQNNGV. The CDR3 is CASSLGRGKDNGYGYTF. For the CDR3, the DNA is TGTGCCAGCAGCCTTGGTAGAGGGAAAGATAATGGCTATGGCTACACCTTC.

This chain links TRBV7-2 with TRBJ1-2; maybe TRBD1 (6 bases). Deletions cut 5 bases from V and 3 bases from J, with 10 bases between. The CDR3 extends over 13 amino acids. The germline gives CDR1 SGHTA, CDR2 FQGNSA. CDR3 loop: CASSPRQDYGYTF. CDR3 DNA sequence: TGTGCCAGCAGCCCCCGACAGGACTATGGCTACACCTTC. The full variable domain, rest sourced from reference TRBV7-2 and TRBJ1-2, is GAGVSQSPSNKVTEKGKDVELRCDPISGHTALYWYRQSLGQGLEFLIYFQGNSAPDKSGLPSDRFSAERTGGSVSTLTIQRTQQEDSAVYLCASSPRQDYGYTFGSGTRLTVV.

The J gene is TRBJ2-5, the V gene TRBV9; D remains unclear. CDR3 length equals 15 residues. The V end was cut by 0 bases, the J end by 2 bases, with 11 bases between. The germline gives CDR1 SGDLS, CDR2 YYNGEE. CDR3 region: CASSVGAETQETQYF. CDR3 sequence (DNA): TGTGCCAGCAGCGTAGGCGCGGAGACGCAAGAGACCCAGTACTTC.